Below are 5 T cell receptor beta chains sequenced from a single sample in a study of T cell responses to AZD1222 COVID-19 vaccine. The data were produced by immunoSEQ multiplex PCR, yet TCRdb's version contains in-frame clones alone and is incomplete. In the table there are about 72,000 clones, 80% to 90% of which are singletons. Sequencing was performed on peripheral blood, taken 28 days after the second AZD1222 dose. These receptors were obtained from an adult who received the AZD1222 COVID-19 vaccine.

This clone was seen a single time. This rearrangement joins TRBV5-4 to TRBJ2-3; D gene unclear. Germline CDR1 is SGHNT and CDR2 is YYREEE (reference sequence). Trimming took 0 bases from V and 0 from J, leaving 5 bases between them. The CDR3 spans 14 residues. The CDR3 DNA reads TGTGCCAGCAGCTTGGCCGGAAGCACAGATACGCAGTATTTT. This gives the protein CASSLAGSTDTQYF.

J is TRBJ1-5 and V is TRBV27; 8 bases line up with TRBD1. CDR1 is MNHEY, CDR2 SMNVEV, per germline (reference sequence). The CDR3 contains 13 residues. Trimming cost V 6 bases and J 2 bases; bases outside gene matches: 0. In nucleotides, the CDR3 is TGTGCCAGCAGGGACAGGGGCAATCAGCCCCAGCATTTT. Protein product: CASRDRGNQPQHF.

The chain carries TRBV5-1 and TRBJ2-5, with 8 nucleotides matching TRBD2. This CDR3 is 17 amino acids long. J gave up 5 bases and V 4 bases, and 16 bases lay outside the gene matches. Looked up from germline, CDR1 is SGHRS and CDR2 is YFSETQ. Here the CDR3 reads CASSLPLAGTTRETQYF. DNA of the CDR3: TGCGCCAGCAGCCTTCCGCTAGCGGGCACAACCCGGGAGACCCAGTACTTC.

The chain joins TRBV7-9 to TRBJ1-5; 8 positions match TRBD1. J gave up 6 bases and V 5 bases, and 18 bases lay outside the gene matches. This CDR3 is built from 18 residues. Germline assignment: CDR1 SEHNR and CDR2 FQNEAQ (reference sequence). CDR3 sequence (DNA): TGTGCCAGCAGCGGATGGACAGGGACGGGGATAGCATCTCAGCCCCAGCATTTT. It specifies CASSGWTGTGIASQPQHF.

This chain joins TRBV19 and TRBJ2-6, with D perhaps matching TRBD1 or TRBD2 (5 bases each). The CDR3 extends over 16 amino acids. V lost 7 bases and J 0 bases, leaving 13 bases between the germline ends. CDR1 is LNHDA and CDR2 is SQIVND in the germline V gene (reference sequence). The CDR3 DNA follows: TGTGCCAGTACTTGGGGACCGATCTCTGGGGCCAACGTCCTGACTTTC. It codes for CASTWGPISGANVLTF.